This TCR beta chain appears in the sequencing data of a study of cytomegalovirus exposure and HLA in healthy donors. A remark on this clone: The antigen is unknown.

Germline CDR1 MNHEY, CDR2 SMNVEV (reference sequence). The CDR3 contains 15 residues. V gave up 4 bases and J gave up 0 bases, with 13 bases separating them. Study observations and caveats: Prior analysis indicated that the majority of TCR beta V segments exhibited productivity approximately 90% or approximately 30% of the time.

The PCR made use of 60 Vbeta and 13 Jbeta primers. Profiling relied on immunoSEQ multiplex PCR, and the TCRdb table lists in-frame clones only, not all of them. The sample lists 150,000 to 200,000 clones; under 70% were seen once. Material for sequencing was PBMCs. The receptor was derived from a woman aged 40 to 50 in good health and CMV-seropositive. This chain links TRBV27 with TRBJ2-7; possibly TRBD1 for D (5 bases). The CDR3 nucleotides are TGTGCCAGCAGTTCCGTACAGGCAAGCTCCTACGAGCAGTACTTC. This codes for CASSSVQASSYEQYF.